This TCR beta chain derives from a study of cytomegalovirus exposure and HLA in healthy donors. Study-wide points: Segments of the TCR beta V type were, in most cases, productive about 90% or about 30% of the time in an earlier analysis. Upon later analysis, HLA-associated TCR beta chains proved more clonally expanded than other, equally common chains.

Concerning this clone itself: What it recognizes is unknown.

The donors (healthy individuals) were bone marrow donors. Primers included in the PCR were 60 Vbeta and 13 Jbeta primers. The method was immunoSEQ multiplex PCR; TCRdb's version includes in-frame clones alone and lacks a portion of them. The sample includes 150,000 to 180,000 clones, about four fifths of them seen just once. Sequenced sample: PBMCs. This TCR was sampled from a man between 18 and 29 years old in good health and CMV-seronegative.

CDR3: CASSVEDGQPQHF. The CDR3 coding sequence is TGTGCCAGCAGTGTGGAGGATGGGCAGCCCCAGCATTTT. The chain joins TRBV2 to TRBJ1-5; D gene unclear. This CDR3 is 13 amino acids long. Trimming removed 4 bases at V and 7 bases at J, with 11 bases between. CDR1 is SNHLY, CDR2 FYNNEI, per germline. Using reference TRBV2 and TRBJ1-5 for the parts outside the CDR3, the full variable domain is EPEVTQTPSHQVTQMGQEVILRCVPISNHLYFYWYRQILGQKVEFLVSFYNNEISEKSEIFDDQFSVERPDGSNFTLKIRSTKLEDSAMYFCASSVEDGQPQHFGDGTRLSIL.